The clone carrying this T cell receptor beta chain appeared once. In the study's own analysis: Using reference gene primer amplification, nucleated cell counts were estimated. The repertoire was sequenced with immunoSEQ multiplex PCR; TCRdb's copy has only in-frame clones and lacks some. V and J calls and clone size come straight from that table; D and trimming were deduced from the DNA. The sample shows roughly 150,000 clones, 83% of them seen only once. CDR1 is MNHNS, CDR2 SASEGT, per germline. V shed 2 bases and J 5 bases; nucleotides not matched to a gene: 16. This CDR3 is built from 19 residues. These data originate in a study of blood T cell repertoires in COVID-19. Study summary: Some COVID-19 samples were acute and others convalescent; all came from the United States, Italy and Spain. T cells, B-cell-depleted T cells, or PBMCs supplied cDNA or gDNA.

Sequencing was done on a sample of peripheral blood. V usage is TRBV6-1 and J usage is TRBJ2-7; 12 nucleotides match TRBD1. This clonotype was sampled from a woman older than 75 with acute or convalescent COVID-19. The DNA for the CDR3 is TGTGCCAGCAGTGAATTCGGGACAGGGGGCAATTTAGGCGGCGACGAGCAGTACTTC. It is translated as CASSEFGTGGNLGGDEQYF.